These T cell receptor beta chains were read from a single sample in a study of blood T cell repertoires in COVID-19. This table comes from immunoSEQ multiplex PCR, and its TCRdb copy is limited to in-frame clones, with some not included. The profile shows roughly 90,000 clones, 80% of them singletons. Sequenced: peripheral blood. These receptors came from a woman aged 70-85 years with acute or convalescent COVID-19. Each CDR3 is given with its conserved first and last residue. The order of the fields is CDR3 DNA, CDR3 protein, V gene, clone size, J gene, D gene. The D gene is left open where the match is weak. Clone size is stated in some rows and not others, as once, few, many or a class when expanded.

CDR3nt: TGTGCCTGGAGTGAGGGGGCCAACACTGAAGCTTTCTTT
CDR3aa: CAWSEGANTEAFF
v_gene: TRBV30
abundance: NA
j_gene: TRBJ1-1
d_gene: TRBD1

CDR3nt: TGTGCCAGCAGCCAAGATCGGGGGTTTACTCGGGAGACCATGGAGCAGTTCTTC
CDR3aa: CASSQDRGFTRETMEQFF
v_gene: TRBV3-1/TRBV3-2
abundance: NA
j_gene: TRBJ2-1
d_gene: NA

CDR3nt: TGTGCCAGCAGTTTACGGCTAGCGGGCTCTTACGAGCAGTACTTC
CDR3aa: CASSLRLAGSYEQYF
v_gene: TRBV27
abundance: NA
j_gene: TRBJ2-7
d_gene: TRBD2

CDR3nt: TGTGCCAGCAGCAGACACGGCGGACTTCAGGAGACCCAGTACTTC
CDR3aa: CASSRHGGLQETQYF
v_gene: TRBV2
abundance: NA
j_gene: TRBJ2-5
d_gene: NA

CDR3nt: TGTGCCAGCAGTAGCGGGGGGGGATACAATGAGCAGTTCTTC
CDR3aa: CASSSGGGYNEQFF
v_gene: TRBV2
abundance: few
j_gene: TRBJ2-1
d_gene: TRBD2

CDR3nt: TGCAGCGTTGTAGGGACAGGGTACACCGGGGAGCTGTTTTTT
CDR3aa: CSVVGTGYTGELFF
v_gene: TRBV29-1
abundance: NA
j_gene: TRBJ2-2
d_gene: TRBD1

CDR3nt: TGTGCCATCAGTCCGACTAGCGGGAGTGGCGGCGCCGGGGAGCTGTTTTTT
CDR3aa: CAISPTSGSGGAGELFF
v_gene: TRBV10-3
abundance: NA
j_gene: TRBJ2-2
d_gene: TRBD2

CDR3nt: TGTGCCAGCAGTCCCTTAGGGACAGGGGATGAAAAACTGTTTTTT
CDR3aa: CASSPLGTGDEKLFF
v_gene: TRBV28
abundance: NA
j_gene: TRBJ1-4
d_gene: TRBD1

CDR3nt: TGTGCCAGTAGCATCCCGGGACTAAACTACAATGAGCAGTTCTTC
CDR3aa: CASSIPGLNYNEQFF
v_gene: TRBV19
abundance: NA
j_gene: TRBJ2-1
d_gene: TRBD2

CDR3nt: TGTGCCACCAGCAGACGGCCGGGACTTTACACAGATACGCAGTATTTT
CDR3aa: CATSRRPGLYTDTQYF
v_gene: TRBV15
abundance: NA
j_gene: TRBJ2-3
d_gene: NA

CDR3nt: TGTGCCAGCGCCCGACTAGCGGGATACGGGGAGCTGTTTTTT
CDR3aa: CASARLAGYGELFF
v_gene: TRBV27
abundance: NA
j_gene: TRBJ2-2
d_gene: TRBD2

CDR3nt: TGTGCCAGCTCACCACCCTCCAGGGGGTTCGATGGCTACACCTTC
CDR3aa: CASSPPSRGFDGYTF
v_gene: TRBV18
abundance: NA
j_gene: TRBJ1-2
d_gene: TRBD1

CDR3nt: TGCAGCGTTGGATATGGCGGGAGGTATAGTGAGCAGTTCTTC
CDR3aa: CSVGYGGRYSEQFF
v_gene: TRBV29-1
abundance: NA
j_gene: TRBJ2-1
d_gene: TRBD2

CDR3nt: TGTGCCAGCAGCTTAGTTGGGACAGGGCTCAATGAGCAGTTCTTC
CDR3aa: CASSLVGTGLNEQFF
v_gene: TRBV7-2
abundance: NA
j_gene: TRBJ2-1
d_gene: TRBD1

CDR3nt: TGTGCCAGCAGTGAAGCGCGTCGGGTTAGGACAGGAGGGGGGCCCCAGCATTTT
CDR3aa: CASSEARRVRTGGGPQHF
v_gene: TRBV6-1
abundance: NA
j_gene: TRBJ1-5
d_gene: TRBD1

CDR3nt: TGCGCCAGCAGCTTGGCCAGGGGCCCCACCGGGGAGCTGTTTTTT
CDR3aa: CASSLARGPTGELFF
v_gene: TRBV5-1
abundance: once
j_gene: TRBJ2-2
d_gene: NA

CDR3nt: TGTGCCAGCAGCTCCGGAGCGGGGAGCACAGATACGCAGTATTTT
CDR3aa: CASSSGAGSTDTQYF
v_gene: TRBV5-4
abundance: few
j_gene: TRBJ2-3
d_gene: TRBD2

CDR3nt: TGTGCCAGCACGATCGGCCAGGCCAACACTGAAGCTTTCTTT
CDR3aa: CASTIGQANTEAFF
v_gene: TRBV3-1/TRBV3-2
abundance: NA
j_gene: TRBJ1-1
d_gene: NA

CDR3nt: TGTGCCAGCAGTGAAACTAGGGCGAACACCGGGGAGCTGTTTTTT
CDR3aa: CASSETRANTGELFF
v_gene: TRBV2
abundance: NA
j_gene: TRBJ2-2
d_gene: NA

CDR3nt: TGTGCCAGCAGCCCACGCGTTGCGGATGAGCAGTTCTTC
CDR3aa: CASSPRVADEQFF
v_gene: TRBV7-8
abundance: NA
j_gene: TRBJ2-1
d_gene: NA

CDR3nt: TGTGCCAGCAGATCCTTGGGCCAGGACTCTGGAAACACCATATATTTT
CDR3aa: CASRSLGQDSGNTIYF
v_gene: TRBV28
abundance: NA
j_gene: TRBJ1-3
d_gene: NA

CDR3nt: TGCAGCGTTGGGTACGGACTAGCGGCAGATACGCAGTATTTT
CDR3aa: CSVGYGLAADTQYF
v_gene: TRBV29-1
abundance: NA
j_gene: TRBJ2-3
d_gene: TRBD2

CDR3nt: TGTGCCAGCAGCTGGGAGGGGGTCACTGAAGCTTTCTTT
CDR3aa: CASSWEGVTEAFF
v_gene: TRBV6-2/TRBV6-3
abundance: NA
j_gene: TRBJ1-1
d_gene: NA

CDR3nt: TGTGCCAGCAGCCGCCACGGACAGGCCCGGGAAAAACTGTTTTTT
CDR3aa: CASSRHGQAREKLFF
v_gene: TRBV7-2
abundance: NA
j_gene: TRBJ1-4
d_gene: TRBD1

CDR3nt: TGTGCCAGCAGTATAAACCGGGACAGGGCCAACGTCCTGACTTTC
CDR3aa: CASSINRDRANVLTF
v_gene: TRBV6-6
abundance: NA
j_gene: TRBJ2-6
d_gene: NA

CDR3nt: TGTGCCAGCAGTACCTGGGGCGGACAGGGAGGCTATGGCTACACCTTC
CDR3aa: CASSTWGGQGGYGYTF
v_gene: TRBV6-2/TRBV6-3
abundance: once
j_gene: TRBJ1-2
d_gene: TRBD1